A selection of T cell receptor beta chains follows, all from one sample in a study of cytomegalovirus exposure and HLA in healthy donors. Assay: immunoSEQ multiplex PCR; the TCRdb copy retains only in-frame clones and omits some. Found here are some 150,000 clones, around 79% of them singletons; the top ten hold 2.8%. The sequenced material came from PBMCs. The origin of the receptors is a man aged 18 to 29 in good health and CMV-seronegative. CDR3s include the opening cysteine and the closing phenylalanine or tryptophan.

v_call	cdr3_length	j_call	cdr3_aa
TRBV18	14	TRBJ1-2	CASSLARSNYGYTF
TRBV5-1	14	TRBJ1-2	CASSADREVGGYTF
TRBV4-1	15	TRBJ2-3	CASSVQGLAADTQYF
TRBV18	14	TRBJ2-7	CASSPGTRPYEQYF
TRBV6-5	13	TRBJ1-1	CASSYSGAFEAFF
TRBV2	12	TRBJ1-5	CASGGAGQPQHF
TRBV29-1	14	TRBJ1-4	CSVEVLGVGEKLFF
TRBV29-1	13	TRBJ1-2	CSVEKSGSEGYTF
TRBV27	18	TRBJ2-1	CASSSGGVSSGGANEQFF
TRBV6-4	13	TRBJ1-1	CASSDGPYTEAFF
TRBV28	14	TRBJ1-5	CASSRQGAGQPQHF
TRBV6-1	15	TRBJ1-2	CASGADRERNYGYTF
TRBV10-3	15	TRBJ2-2	CAISESAQRTGELFF
TRBV6-4	15	TRBJ2-3	CASSDSGGATDTQYF
TRBV7-9	13	TRBJ1-1	CASSLGRDPEAFF